This TCR beta chain was observed in a study of T-cell reconstitution after alpha-beta-depleted transplantation in children. Unique molecular identifiers were incorporated into the prepared TCRbeta library. TCRdb itself ran the PCR reads through MiXCR, one entry per CDR3 protein. The profile shows about 540,000 distinct CDR3 sequences, around 19% of them singletons. Looked up from germline, CDR1 is SQVTM and CDR2 is ANQGSEA. V was clipped by 8 bases and J by 5 bases; unmatched bases: 6. This CDR3 contains 14 residues. The sequence derives from a human donor who donated a stem cell graft to a child with acute lymphoblastic leukemia. The material was PBMCs from the stem cell graft donor, obtained from the stem cell graft. V and J are TRBV29-1 and TRBJ2-3, with 14 bases matching TRBD2. CDR3 coding DNA: TGCAGCTCGGGACTAGCGGGAGCTAGAGATACGCAGTATTTT. Amino acids: CSSGLAGARDTQYF.